The sequence of this T cell receptor (beta chain) was determined in a study of T cell responses to AZD1222 COVID-19 vaccine. The method was immunoSEQ multiplex PCR; TCRdb's version includes in-frame clones alone and lacks a portion of them. This table has tens of thousands of clones, about 82% appearing once. The CDR3 spans 16 residues. Trimming removed 6 bases from V and 0 bases from J, with 14 bases in between. Germline V gene sequence: CDR1 MNHEY, CDR2 SMNVEV (reference sequence). Concerning this clone itself: Its antigen is not identified.

Study observations and caveats: Seropositive status at baseline applied to only six AZD1222 recipients. CD4 TCRs covered the whole spike, strongest at regions 160-218 and 743-854.

The chain combines TRBV27 with TRBJ1-4; weak D call: TRBD1 (6 bases). The sample was peripheral blood, taken on day 0 of AZD1222 vaccination. This sequence was found in an adult in good health. The CDR3 here is CASRQTGLTTNEKLFF. CDR3 DNA sequence: TGTGCCAGCAGACAAACAGGGCTTACAACTAATGAAAAACTGTTTTTT.